This T cell receptor beta chain was captured in a study of shared clonotypes between healthy human individuals. General observations from the study: Generation of non-shared clonotypes was less probable than generation of clonotypes shared by all four donors.

The germline V gene encodes CDR1 LNHDA and CDR2 SQIVND (reference sequence). CDR3 length equals 15 residues. The ends were cut back, 8 bases at V and 1 base at J, with 16 bases in the middle. Note on this clone: The target antigen is unknown.

Several immunoSEQ plates received, in even portions, the genomic DNA of each subset. The table came from immunoSEQ multiplex PCR; TCRdb's copy has only in-frame clones and leaves some out. The sample has under 1 million clones, about 92% seen once. Naive CD8 cells lacked CD45RO and underwent positive selection for CCR7, leaving out terminally differentiated effector memory CD45RA+ cells. Each sample came from a Caucasian adult donor living in Nashville, Tennessee. The sample taken for sequencing was naive CD8+ T cells sorted from blood. This receptor was obtained from a man younger than 40 in good health. V gene TRBV19 combines with J gene TRBJ2-3; the D is unclear. The CDR3 DNA is TGTGCCAGTTCCAAGGTCGTCACGGGCACAGATACGCAGTATTTT. As protein: CASSKVVTGTDTQYF.